This T cell receptor beta chain was found in a study of T cells after posttransplantation cyclophosphamide. Study results and limitations: Recipient CMV seropositivity and CMV reactivation strongly tracked TRB clonality. TRB overlap between skin or GI tissue T cells and blood was limited. Donor CD8+ memory clones often dominated recipient blood repertoires at later times.

Germline loops: CDR1 SGHNT, CDR2 YYREEE (reference sequence). The CDR3 spans 14 residues. V gave up 0 bases and J gave up 9 bases; unmatched junction bases: 3. Cyclophosphamide on days +3 and +4 followed busulfan-fludarabine conditioning and a marrow graft. In this sample, this clone turned up once. Antigen specificity is unknown. Assay: immunoSEQ multiplex PCR; the TCRdb copy retains only in-frame clones and omits some. Of approximately 11,000 clones in the sample, around nine tenths are singletons; the top ten hold roughly 3.5%. The sequences come from PBMCs, collected after allogeneic stem cell transplant with posttransplant cyclophosphamide. This sequence was found in a female patient in her 30s who received an allogeneic stem cell transplant from an unrelated donor, was CMV-positive, and had no GVHD. Part of the T cell pool may stem from the graft donor. The rearrangement links TRBV5-4 to TRBJ2-3, with 11 bases lining up with TRBD2. CDR3 sequence (DNA): TGTGCCAGCAGCTTGGAACTAGCGGGAGTGACGCAGTATTTT. Protein: CASSLELAGVTQYF. The variable domain in full, with the rest retrieved from reference TRBV5-4 and TRBJ2-3, is ETGVTQSPTHLIKTRGQQVTLRCSSQSGHNTVSWYQQALGQGPQFIFQYYREEENGRGNFPPRFSGLQFPNYSSELNVNALELDDSALYLCASSLELAGVTQYFGPGTRLTVL.